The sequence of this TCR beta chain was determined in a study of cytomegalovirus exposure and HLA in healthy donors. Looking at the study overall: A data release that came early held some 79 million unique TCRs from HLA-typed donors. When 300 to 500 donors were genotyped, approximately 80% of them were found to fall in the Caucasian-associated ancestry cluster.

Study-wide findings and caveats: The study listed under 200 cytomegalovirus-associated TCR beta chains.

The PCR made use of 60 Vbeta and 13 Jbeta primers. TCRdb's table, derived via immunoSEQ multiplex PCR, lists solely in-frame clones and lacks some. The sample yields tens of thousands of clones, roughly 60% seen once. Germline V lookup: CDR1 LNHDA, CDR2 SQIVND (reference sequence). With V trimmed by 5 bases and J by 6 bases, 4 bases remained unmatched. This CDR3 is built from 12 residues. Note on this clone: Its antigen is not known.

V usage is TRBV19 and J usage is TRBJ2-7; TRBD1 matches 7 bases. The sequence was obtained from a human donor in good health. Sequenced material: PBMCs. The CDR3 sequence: CASSQTGFEQYF. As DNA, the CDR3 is TGTGCCAGTAGTCAGACAGGGTTCGAGCAGTACTTC.